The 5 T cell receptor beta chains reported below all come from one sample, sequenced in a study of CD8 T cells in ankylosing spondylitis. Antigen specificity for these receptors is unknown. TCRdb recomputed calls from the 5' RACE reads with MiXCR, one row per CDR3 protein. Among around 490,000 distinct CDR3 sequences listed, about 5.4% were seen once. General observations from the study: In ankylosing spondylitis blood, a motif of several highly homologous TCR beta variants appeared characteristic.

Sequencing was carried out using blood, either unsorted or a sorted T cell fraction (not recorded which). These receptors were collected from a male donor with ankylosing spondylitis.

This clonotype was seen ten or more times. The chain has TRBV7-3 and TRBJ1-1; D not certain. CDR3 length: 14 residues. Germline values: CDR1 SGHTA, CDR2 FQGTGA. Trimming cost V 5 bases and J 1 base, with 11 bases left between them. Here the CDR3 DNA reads TGTGCCAGCAGCGTCGACATCCGGAACACTGAAGCTTTCTTT. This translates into CASSVDIRNTEAFF.

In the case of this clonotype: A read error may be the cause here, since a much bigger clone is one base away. This CDR3 reads CASRGDVSYNEQFF. The CDR3 DNA is TGCGCCAGCAGAGGGGACGTTTCCTACAATGAGCAGTTCTTC. V usage is TRBV5-1 and J usage is TRBJ2-1; the D call may be TRBD1 or TRBD2 (5 bases each). The ends were cut back, 5 bases at V and 1 base at J, with 10 bases in the middle. The CDR3 consists of 14 residues. Germline values: CDR1 SGHRS, CDR2 YFSETQ.

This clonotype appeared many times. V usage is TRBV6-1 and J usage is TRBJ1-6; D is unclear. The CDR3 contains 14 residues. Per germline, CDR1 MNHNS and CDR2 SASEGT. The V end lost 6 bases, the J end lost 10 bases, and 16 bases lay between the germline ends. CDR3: CASRIGRSRSPLHF. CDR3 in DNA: TGTGCCAGCAGGATAGGACGATCCAGATCACCCCTCCACTTT.

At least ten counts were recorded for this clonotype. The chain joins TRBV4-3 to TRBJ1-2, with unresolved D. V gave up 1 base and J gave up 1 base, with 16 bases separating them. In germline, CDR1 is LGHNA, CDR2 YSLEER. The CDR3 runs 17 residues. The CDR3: CASSQVVKRSDNYGYTF. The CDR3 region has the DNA TGCGCCAGCAGCCAAGTGGTAAAACGGAGCGATAACTATGGCTACACCTTC.

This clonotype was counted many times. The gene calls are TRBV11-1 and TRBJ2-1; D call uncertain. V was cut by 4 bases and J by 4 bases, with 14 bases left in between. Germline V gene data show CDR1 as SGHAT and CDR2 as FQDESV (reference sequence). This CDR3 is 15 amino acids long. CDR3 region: CASSSFRGRYNEQFF. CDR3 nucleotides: TGTGCCAGCAGCTCTTTCAGAGGACGGTACAATGAGCAGTTCTTC. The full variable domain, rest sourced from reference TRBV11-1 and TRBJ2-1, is EAEVAQSPRYKITEKSQAVAFWCDPISGHATLYWYRQILGQGPELLVQFQDESVVDDSQLPKDRFSAERLKGVDSTLKIQPAELGDSAMYLCASSSFRGRYNEQFFGPGTRLTVL.